This TCR beta chain appears in the sequencing data of a study of cytomegalovirus exposure and HLA in healthy donors. In the study overall: Both the approximately 120 validation repertoires and the 550 to 750 first-cohort repertoires used the same platform, as reported by a later analysis. Whole-study findings and limits: In vitro confirmation showed three CMV-associated chains to be CMV antigen specific. Reported results showed that the classifier diagnosed cytomegalovirus status with high specificity and sensitivity.

Sequenced by immunoSEQ multiplex PCR; TCRdb stores in-frame clones only, minus some. The sample lists about 160,000 clones, 70% to 90% occurring once. Notes on this clone: The target antigen is unknown.

The CDR3 is made up of 11 amino acids. Trimming cost V 3 bases and J 9 bases, with 7 bases left between them. CDR1 is SGDLS and CDR2 is YYNGEE in the germline V gene. The source of this sequence is a woman between 18 and 29 years old in good health and CMV-seronegative. Sample: PBMCs. The chain has TRBV9 and TRBJ2-1; a weak D match, TRBD1 (5 bases). The CDR3 sequence: CASSGQSEQFF. The CDR3 DNA reads TGTGCCAGCAGCGGACAGAGTGAGCAGTTCTTC.